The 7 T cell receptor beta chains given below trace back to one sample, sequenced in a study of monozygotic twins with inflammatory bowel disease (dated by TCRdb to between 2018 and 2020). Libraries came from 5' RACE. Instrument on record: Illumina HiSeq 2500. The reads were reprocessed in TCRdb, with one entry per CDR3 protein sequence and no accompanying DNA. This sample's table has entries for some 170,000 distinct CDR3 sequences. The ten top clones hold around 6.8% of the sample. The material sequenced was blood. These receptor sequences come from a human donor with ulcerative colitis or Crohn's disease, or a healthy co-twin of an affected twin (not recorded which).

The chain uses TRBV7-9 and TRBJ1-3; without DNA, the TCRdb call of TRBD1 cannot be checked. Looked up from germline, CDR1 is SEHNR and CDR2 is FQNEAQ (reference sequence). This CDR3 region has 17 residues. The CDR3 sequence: CASRPAQLGAEGNTIYF.

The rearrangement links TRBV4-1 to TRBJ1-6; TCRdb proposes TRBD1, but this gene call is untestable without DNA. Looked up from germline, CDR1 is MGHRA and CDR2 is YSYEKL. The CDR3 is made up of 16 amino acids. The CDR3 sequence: CASSHHGRGDGSPLHF.

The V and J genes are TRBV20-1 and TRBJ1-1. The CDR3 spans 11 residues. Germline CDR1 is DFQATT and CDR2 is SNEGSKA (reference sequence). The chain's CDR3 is CSAGWRTEAFF.

CDR3 loop: CASSLSLALPNTGELFF. V and J are TRBV5-1 and TRBJ2-2; there is no DNA to check the TCRdb D call of TRBD2. The CDR3 has 17 amino acids. The V gene's germline CDR1 is SGHRS and CDR2 YFSETQ.

This CDR3 reads CASSSGPGETQYF. The chain uses TRBV11-2 and TRBJ2-5; TCRdb lists TRBD1, though no DNA is available to test this call. From germline, CDR1 is SGHAT and CDR2 FQNNGV. The length of the CDR3 is 13 residues.

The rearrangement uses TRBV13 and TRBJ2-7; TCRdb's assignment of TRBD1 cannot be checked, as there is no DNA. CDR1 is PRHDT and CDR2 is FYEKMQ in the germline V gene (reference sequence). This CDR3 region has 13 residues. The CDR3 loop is CASSLAYGGEQYF. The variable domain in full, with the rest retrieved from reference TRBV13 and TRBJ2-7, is AAGVIQSPRHLIKEKRETATLKCYPIPRHDTVYWYQQGPGQDPQFLISFYEKMQSDKGSIPDRFSAQQFSDYHSELNMSSLELGDSALYFCASSLAYGGEQYFGPGTRLTVT.

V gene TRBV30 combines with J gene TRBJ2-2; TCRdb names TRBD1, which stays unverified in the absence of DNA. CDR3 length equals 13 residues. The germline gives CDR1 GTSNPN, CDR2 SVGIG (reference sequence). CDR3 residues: CAWSQGGTGELFF.